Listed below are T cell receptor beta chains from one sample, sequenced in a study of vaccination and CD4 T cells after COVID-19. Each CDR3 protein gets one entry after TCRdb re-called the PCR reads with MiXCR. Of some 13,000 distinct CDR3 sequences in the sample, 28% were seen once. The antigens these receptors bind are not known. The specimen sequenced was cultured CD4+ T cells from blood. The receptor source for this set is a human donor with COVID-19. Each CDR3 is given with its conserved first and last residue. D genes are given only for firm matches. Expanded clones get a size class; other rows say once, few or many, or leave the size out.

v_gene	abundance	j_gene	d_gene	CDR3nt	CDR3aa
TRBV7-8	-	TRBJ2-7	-	TGTGCCAGCAGTGAGAGGGCCTACGAGCAGTACTTC	CASSERAYEQYF
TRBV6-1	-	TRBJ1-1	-	TGTGCCAGCACCCTATCGGGGGTCATGAACACTGAAGCTTTCTTT	CASTLSGVMNTEAFF
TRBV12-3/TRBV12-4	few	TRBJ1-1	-	TGTGCCAGCAGCCACACCACGGGGGGGACTTTCTTT	CASSHTTGGTFF
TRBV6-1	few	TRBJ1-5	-	TGTGCCAGCAGTGATGGGAGGGTGGGTCAGCCCCAGCATTTT	CASSDGRVGQPQHF
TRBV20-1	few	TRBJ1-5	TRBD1	TGCAGTGCTAGAGCCGATCAGGGGGGTAGCAATCAGCCCCAGCATTTT	CSARADQGGSNQPQHF
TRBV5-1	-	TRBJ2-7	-	TGCGCCAGCAGCCCTGGTTGGGGGGTCCAAACCTACGAGCAGTACTTC	CASSPGWGVQTYEQYF
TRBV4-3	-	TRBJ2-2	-	TGCGCCAGCAGCCAAGGTCTCTTCACCGGGGAGCTGTTTTTT	CASSQGLFTGELFF
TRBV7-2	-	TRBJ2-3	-	TGTGCCAGCAGCCCCAACACCGGAGATACGCAGTATTTT	CASSPNTGDTQYF
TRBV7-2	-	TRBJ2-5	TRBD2	TGTGCCAGCAGCTTAGTGGCTAGCGGGGGTCAAGAGACCCAGTACTTC	CASSLVASGGQETQYF
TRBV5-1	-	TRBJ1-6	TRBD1	TGCGCCAGCAGCCCAAGGGGACAGGGGAATTCACCCCTCCACTTT	CASSPRGQGNSPLHF
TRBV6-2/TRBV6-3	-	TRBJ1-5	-	TGTGCCAGCAGTTACGGGGGGTTCTCCAATCAGCCCCAGCATTTT	CASSYGGFSNQPQHF
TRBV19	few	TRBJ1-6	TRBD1	TGTGCCAGTAGTGCCCAGGGACAGAAGAATTCACCCCTCCACTTT	CASSAQGQKNSPLHF
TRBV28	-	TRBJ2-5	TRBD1	TGTGCCAGCAGTAGCAGGGGGAGCAGCTTAATAGAGACCCAGTACTTC	CASSSRGSSLIETQYF
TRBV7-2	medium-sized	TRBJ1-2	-	TGTGCCAGCAGCCCGGCGGGATCCAACTATGGCTACACCTTC	CASSPAGSNYGYTF
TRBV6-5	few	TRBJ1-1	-	TGTGCCAGCAGTTACTTAGGGAACACTGAAGCTTTCTTT	CASSYLGNTEAFF
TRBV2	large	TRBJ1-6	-	TGTGCCAGCAAATCGGACAGCTATAATTCACCCCTCCACTTT	CASKSDSYNSPLHF
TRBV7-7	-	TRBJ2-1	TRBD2	TGTGCTAGCAGCTTAGGAGTCGCTGGTAGCGGGGGGGTTGAGCAGTTCTTC	CASSLGVAGSGGVEQFF
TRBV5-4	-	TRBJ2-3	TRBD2	TGTGCCTGCCGGGGGGCTAGCGGGGGCCGGAACACAGATACGCAGTATTTT	CACRGASGGRNTDTQYF
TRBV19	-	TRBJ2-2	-	TGTGCCAGTAGTGCCGCGGGTTTCACCGGGGAGCTGTTTTTT	CASSAAGFTGELFF
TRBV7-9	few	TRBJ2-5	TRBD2	TGTGCCAGCAGCTTAAGGACTAGCGCGAGGGGTATAGAGACCCAGTACTTC	CASSLRTSARGIETQYF
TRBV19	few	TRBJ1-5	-	TGTGCCAGTATTCCCACCGGGCTTGATCAGCCCCAGCATTTT	CASIPTGLDQPQHF
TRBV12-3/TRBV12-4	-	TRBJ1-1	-	TGTGCCAGCAGTCCAGGACAGCAGAAACGTGAAGCTTTCTTT	CASSPGQQKREAFF